A selection of T cell receptor beta chains follows, all from one sample in a study of blood T cell repertoires in COVID-19. The repertoire was sequenced with immunoSEQ multiplex PCR; TCRdb's copy has only in-frame clones and lacks some. The data show about 370,000 clones, approximately 89% seen once. Sequenced sample: PBMCs or T cells enriched from blood (not recorded which). These receptors all come from a woman in her 30s who had recovered from COVID-19. Each CDR3 is given with its conserved first and last residue. The order of the fields is J gene, V gene, clone size, D gene, CDR3 DNA, CDR3 protein. A D gene is named only where the DNA matches it firmly. Clone size, where shown, is once, few, many, or a class for clones that have expanded.

J: TRBJ1-5; V: TRBV7-8; size: -; D: TRBD1; DNA: TGTGCCAGCATTCCGGGGACAGGGGATCAGCCCCAGCATTTT; CDR3: CASIPGTGDQPQHF
J: TRBJ1-3; V: TRBV30; size: -; D: -; DNA: TGTGCCTGGAGCCGGGCGGGCGGAAGCTCTGGAAACACCATATATTTT; CDR3: CAWSRAGGSSGNTIYF
J: TRBJ1-3; V: TRBV27; size: -; D: TRBD1; DNA: TGTGCCAGCAAGCGAGACAGGGTGGGAAACACCATATATTTT; CDR3: CASKRDRVGNTIYF
J: TRBJ1-6; V: TRBV6-5; size: -; D: -; DNA: TGTGCCAGTGGGAGAGGTGGTTCACCCCTCCACTTT; CDR3: CASGRGGSPLHF
J: TRBJ2-1; V: TRBV9; size: -; D: TRBD2; DNA: TGTGCCAGCAGCCCTACGGGCGGGGGGGACAATGAGCAGTTCTTC; CDR3: CASSPTGGGDNEQFF
J: TRBJ1-5; V: TRBV6-5; size: -; D: -; DNA: TGTGCCAGCAGCGTAGATGATAGCAATCAGCCCCAGCATTTT; CDR3: CASSVDDSNQPQHF
J: TRBJ1-1; V: TRBV5-1; size: -; D: -; DNA: TGCGCCAGCATAGACGGAGCCGGGGGCACTGAAGCTTTCTTT; CDR3: CASIDGAGGTEAFF
J: TRBJ2-1; V: TRBV9; size: -; D: -; DNA: TGTGCCAGCAGCGTATCCCCTAGCTCCTACAATGAGCAGTTCTTC; CDR3: CASSVSPSSYNEQFF
J: TRBJ1-6; V: TRBV5-4; size: -; D: TRBD1; DNA: TGTGCCAGCAGCTTATGGGGACAGGGGGCGCGGTCACCCCTCCACTTT; CDR3: CASSLWGQGARSPLHF
J: TRBJ1-6; V: TRBV7-8; size: few; D: TRBD1; DNA: TGTGCCAGCAGCCCAAGGACAGGGGGAGTGGATTCACCCCTCCACTTT; CDR3: CASSPRTGGVDSPLHF
J: TRBJ2-3; V: TRBV10-3; size: -; D: TRBD1; DNA: TGTGCCATCGGGTTCAGCCCCGGGACAGGGGCAGATACGCAGTATTTT; CDR3: CAIGFSPGTGADTQYF
J: TRBJ1-2; V: TRBV19; size: -; D: TRBD1; DNA: TGTGCCAGTAGTCCAGACAGGGGAGGCTACACCTTC; CDR3: CASSPDRGGYTF
J: TRBJ2-2; V: TRBV5-6; size: -; D: -; DNA: TGTGCCAGCAGCTTGGTGGGGCCCGGGGAGCTGTTTTTT; CDR3: CASSLVGPGELFF
J: TRBJ2-4; V: TRBV5-4; size: -; D: TRBD2; DNA: TGTGCCAGCAGTCCCGGAGCGGGAGTTGTCAAAAACATTCAGTACTTC; CDR3: CASSPGAGVVKNIQYF
J: TRBJ2-7; V: TRBV27; size: -; D: TRBD2; DNA: TGTGCCAGCAGTCCAAGCGGGAGGCCCCTGGGGCAGTACTTC; CDR3: CASSPSGRPLGQYF
J: TRBJ2-7; V: TRBV18; size: -; D: TRBD1; DNA: TGTGCCAGCTCACCGAAGACAGGGGGCTACGAGCAGTACTTC; CDR3: CASSPKTGGYEQYF
J: TRBJ2-1; V: TRBV7-9; size: -; D: -; DNA: TGTGCCAGCAGCTCACGTGACAGGGATCGGGGGAATGAGCAGTTCTTC; CDR3: CASSSRDRDRGNEQFF
J: TRBJ1-3; V: TRBV19; size: -; D: -; DNA: TGTGCCAGTAGTAGGTCAGGAAATGGAAACACCATATATTTT; CDR3: CASSRSGNGNTIYF
J: TRBJ1-2; V: TRBV2; size: -; D: TRBD1; DNA: TGTGCCAGCAGTGGGACAGGGGGCGCTTACTATGGCTACACCTTC; CDR3: CASSGTGGAYYGYTF
J: TRBJ2-2; V: TRBV4-1; size: few; D: -; DNA: TGCGCCAGCAGCCTTGAAGGAGGGGTGAACACCGGGGAGCTGTTTTTT; CDR3: CASSLEGGVNTGELFF
J: TRBJ2-2; V: TRBV6-4; size: -; D: -; DNA: TGTGCCAGCAGAGAAACAGGGCCGCACGGGGAGCTGTTTTTT; CDR3: CASRETGPHGELFF
J: TRBJ2-3; V: TRBV5-1; size: -; D: TRBD2; DNA: TGCGCCAGCAGCTTGGCCGCTAGCGGGGGTTCAGATACGCAGTATTTT; CDR3: CASSLAASGGSDTQYF
J: TRBJ2-2; V: TRBV10-1; size: -; D: -; DNA: TGCGCCAGCAGTGAAACAGCGAACACCGGGGAGCTGTTTTTT; CDR3: CASSETANTGELFF
J: TRBJ2-1; V: TRBV11-1; size: -; D: TRBD1; DNA: TGTGCCAGCAGCACCGACAGGGTTAGAGGCAATGAGCAGTTCTTC; CDR3: CASSTDRVRGNEQFF
J: TRBJ1-2; V: TRBV25-1; size: -; D: TRBD1; DNA: TGTGCCAGCAGCAAGGGACAGTTCTATGGCTACACCTTC; CDR3: CASSKGQFYGYTF
J: TRBJ1-1; V: TRBV28; size: -; D: TRBD1; DNA: TGTGCCAGCATCGGGACAGGGGGAGGGCACACTGAAGCTTTCTTT; CDR3: CASIGTGGGHTEAFF
J: TRBJ1-1; V: TRBV20-1; size: -; D: -; DNA: TGCAGTGCTAGTGGACAGTGGGACACTGAAGCTTTCTTT; CDR3: CSASGQWDTEAFF
J: TRBJ1-2; V: TRBV10-3; size: -; D: -; DNA: TGTGCCATCAGCCCGGGGGCTAACTATGGCTACACCTTC; CDR3: CAISPGANYGYTF
J: TRBJ2-7; V: TRBV2; size: -; D: -; DNA: TGTGCCAGCGGAGGATTGACCTACGAGCAGTACTTC; CDR3: CASGGLTYEQYF
J: TRBJ1-2; V: TRBV11-2; size: -; D: TRBD1; DNA: TGTGCCAGCAGCTTAGATCGGGGGCGGGACAGGGGTGACTATGGCTACACCTTC; CDR3: CASSLDRGRDRGDYGYTF
J: TRBJ1-2; V: TRBV12-3/TRBV12-4; size: -; D: -; DNA: TGTGCCAGCAGTTTAGACAGCCACTATGGCTACACCTTC; CDR3: CASSLDSHYGYTF
J: TRBJ1-2; V: TRBV28; size: -; D: -; DNA: TGTGCCAGCGCCCCCGGCCATGCAGGAGGCTACACCTTC; CDR3: CASAPGHAGGYTF
J: TRBJ2-5; V: TRBV14; size: -; D: -; DNA: TGTGCCAGCAGCCAATTCCGGGAGAGGCAAGAGACCCAGTACTTC; CDR3: CASSQFRERQETQYF
J: TRBJ2-5; V: TRBV5-6; size: once; D: -; DNA: TGTGCCAGCAGCCCAGGATACCAAGAGACCCAGTACTTC; CDR3: CASSPGYQETQYF
J: TRBJ1-3; V: TRBV7-2; size: -; D: -; DNA: TGTGCCAGCAGCACGAGTATTCCCTCGTTAGGAAACACCATATATTTT; CDR3: CASSTSIPSLGNTIYF
J: TRBJ2-6; V: TRBV3-1/TRBV3-2; size: -; D: -; DNA: TGTGCCAGCAGCCTTAACTCTGGGGCCAACGTCCTGACTTTC; CDR3: CASSLNSGANVLTF
J: TRBJ1-2; V: TRBV7-9; size: -; D: -; DNA: TGTGCCAGCAGCTTGAGGAGCTATGGCTACACCTTC; CDR3: CASSLRSYGYTF
J: TRBJ2-7; V: TRBV4-1; size: -; D: TRBD2; DNA: TGCGCCAGCAGCCGTCTACTAGCGGGAGCCCACGAGCAGTACTTC; CDR3: CASSRLLAGAHEQYF
J: TRBJ2-4; V: TRBV27; size: -; D: -; DNA: TGTGCCAGCAGACGAAATCGTGAGGGGGGAGGGAAAAACATTCAGTACTTC; CDR3: CASRRNREGGGKNIQYF
J: TRBJ2-5; V: TRBV19; size: -; D: TRBD2; DNA: TGTGCCAGTAGTATAGGGGAGGGATGGGAGACCCAGTACTTC; CDR3: CASSIGEGWETQYF
J: TRBJ1-3; V: TRBV2; size: -; D: TRBD1; DNA: TGTGCCAGCAGCCGACAGGGATCGGGGCCTGGAAACACCATATATTTT; CDR3: CASSRQGSGPGNTIYF
J: TRBJ2-7; V: TRBV28; size: -; D: -; DNA: TGTGCCAGCACCACCGCGGACAGCGGCTCCTACGAGCAGTACTTC; CDR3: CASTTADSGSYEQYF
J: TRBJ1-1; V: TRBV7-6; size: -; D: -; DNA: TGTGCCAGCAGTAGAATGAACACTGAAGCTTTCTTT; CDR3: CASSRMNTEAFF
J: TRBJ1-1; V: TRBV4-1; size: -; D: -; DNA: TGCGCCAGCAGCCAAGGACACTCGACAGGCCCCACTGAAGCTTTCTTT; CDR3: CASSQGHSTGPTEAFF
J: TRBJ2-1; V: TRBV12-3/TRBV12-4; size: -; D: -; DNA: TGTGCCAGCAGTTGGGGGCCGGCCAATGAGCAGTTCTTC; CDR3: CASSWGPANEQFF
J: TRBJ1-2; V: TRBV28; size: -; D: -; DNA: TGTGCCAGCAGTGGCTACAGGACCTATGGCTACACCTTC; CDR3: CASSGYRTYGYTF
J: TRBJ2-1; V: TRBV19; size: -; D: TRBD2; DNA: TGTGCCAGTAGTATCCCCCGGGGCGGGTTAGCGGGATTGTTGGGAGAGCAGTTCTTC; CDR3: CASSIPRGGLAGLLGEQFF
J: TRBJ1-2; V: TRBV6-5; size: -; D: -; DNA: TGTGCCAGCACGCCATCGAGGAACCCTAACTATGGCTACACCTTC; CDR3: CASTPSRNPNYGYTF
J: TRBJ1-4; V: TRBV19; size: -; D: -; DNA: TGTGCCAGTAGTATGGGCCGTGAGGAAAAACTGTTTTTT; CDR3: CASSMGREEKLFF
J: TRBJ2-7; V: TRBV14; size: -; D: TRBD2; DNA: TGTGCCAGCAGCCAGTTCAGCGGGAGAGTCTACGAGCAGTACTTC; CDR3: CASSQFSGRVYEQYF
J: TRBJ1-4; V: TRBV30; size: once; D: -; DNA: TGTGCCTGGAGTCGACAGGATGGAACTAATGAAAAACTGTTTTTT; CDR3: CAWSRQDGTNEKLFF
J: TRBJ1-2; V: TRBV30; size: -; D: -; DNA: TGTGCCTGGACCTCAGGACAGATCTATGGCTACACCTTC; CDR3: CAWTSGQIYGYTF
J: TRBJ2-7; V: TRBV7-9; size: -; D: TRBD2; DNA: TGTGCCAGCAGCTTCGGGACTAGCGGGCTCTCCTACGAGCAGTACTTC; CDR3: CASSFGTSGLSYEQYF
J: TRBJ1-6; V: TRBV6-5; size: -; D: -; DNA: TGTGCCAGCAGTTACGAGAAGGGACTAGGTTCACCCCTCCACTTT; CDR3: CASSYEKGLGSPLHF